The rows below give T cell receptor beta chains drawn from one sample of a study of T cell responses to AZD1222 COVID-19 vaccine. Only in-frame clones appear in the TCRdb table, and some are missing; sequencing was by immunoSEQ multiplex PCR. The table has about 130,000 clones, over 85% seen once. The material sequenced was peripheral blood, taken on day 0 of AZD1222 vaccination. The receptor set was obtained from an adult in good health. The conserved cysteine and the conserved F or W are not part of the CDR3 here. Each record gives: D gene, V gene, J gene, CDR3 protein. D genes are given only for firm matches.

>-|TRBV7-9|TRBJ1-1
ASSPGLPEAF
>-|TRBV10-3|TRBJ1-1
ASGMNTEAF
>TRBD1|TRBV7-8|TRBJ1-3
ASSTRDRGRIDGNTIY
>TRBD1|TRBV2|TRBJ1-2
ASSGSTGTVIRNYGYT
>-|TRBV6-6|TRBJ1-2
ASSPRVGYT
>-|TRBV10-3|TRBJ1-5
AISELGPGNQPQH
>TRBD1|TRBV11-2|TRBJ2-7
ASSQSNRGYEQY
>-|TRBV27|TRBJ1-2
ASSLRCYGYT
>TRBD2|TRBV18|TRBJ2-7
ASSPGEGNEQY
>TRBD1|TRBV6-5|TRBJ2-7
ASSYNAGGYEQY
>-|TRBV18|TRBJ1-6
ASSPSGRYNSPLH
>-|TRBV11-2|TRBJ2-1
ASSSNRLSSYNEQF
>TRBD1|TRBV30|TRBJ1-2
AWSLGFQGAGYT
>-|TRBV28|TRBJ2-7
ASSALFGYEQY
>-|TRBV2|TRBJ2-2
ASSEAGPANTGELF
>-|TRBV25-1|TRBJ2-7
ASSESGLSYEQY
>-|TRBV7-2|TRBJ2-1
ASSGRGEGSYNEQF
>-|TRBV7-2|TRBJ1-4
ASRAQGFTNEKLF
>-|TRBV6-1|TRBJ1-5
ASSEDPTYSNQPQH
>-|TRBV2|TRBJ1-1
ASKLQGNTEAF